These T cell receptor beta chains were read from a single sample in a study of blood T cells in healthy people across ages. TCRdb re-analysed the 5' RACE reads in MiXCR, keeping a single row per CDR3 protein. The sample lists 1.5 million to 2 million distinct CDR3 sequences; about 49% were seen once. Sequenced sample: blood. The receptors derive from a woman in her thirties or forties in good health. CDR3s include the opening cysteine and the closing phenylalanine or tryptophan. The D gene is left open where the match is weak. Rows may omit the clone size; those that give it use once, few, many or a size class.

- - TRBJ2-3 13 TRBV29-1 TGCAGCGTTGAATCGGACAGTACAGATACGCAGTATTTT CSVESDSTDTQYF
TRBD2 - TRBJ2-7 14 TRBV20-1 TGCAGTGCTTACAGCGGGGGCCCTACCTACGAGCAGTACTTC CSAYSGGPTYEQYF
- - TRBJ2-1 16 TRBV18 TGTGCCAGCTCACTACTTACGGGTGGCTCGGGCGATGAGCAGTTCTTC CASSLLTGGSGDEQFF
TRBD1 once TRBJ2-1 11 TRBV20-1 TGCAGTGCGTACAGGGGCAATGAGCAGTTCTTC CSAYRGNEQFF
- - TRBJ1-4 11 TRBV6-6 TGTGCCAGCAAAAACCTAGAAAAACTGTTTTTT CASKNLEKLFF
- - TRBJ2-5 15 TRBV6-1 TGTGCCAGCAGTGAGGCTAAGGGGGGAGTGGAGACCCAGTACTTC CASSEAKGGVETQYF
TRBD1 few TRBJ1-6 15 TRBV6-5 TGTGCCAGCAGACCCCCCGGGACAGATAATTCACCCCTCCACTTT CASRPPGTDNSPLHF
- - TRBJ2-7 17 TRBV20-1 TGCAGTGCTAGAGATCAAGGGCGGGCACTAGTGATACGCGAGCAGTACTTC CSARDQGRALVIREQYF
- - TRBJ1-2 16 TRBV27 TGTGCCAGCAGCTCCTTTACGGGCAGGGATCGCTATGGCTACACCTTC CASSSFTGRDRYGYTF
TRBD1 once TRBJ2-5 14 TRBV5-1 TGCGCCAGCAGCATGGGCAGGGGGCAGGAGACCCAGTACTTC CASSMGRGQETQYF
- - TRBJ2-7 14 TRBV7-2 TGTGCCAGCAGCTTTTGGGCCAACACGGACGAGCAGTACTTC CASSFWANTDEQYF
TRBD1 few TRBJ2-6 18 TRBV10-3 TGTGCCATCAGTGAGCAGACAGGGTCTCACTCTGGGACCAACGTCCTGACTTTC CAISEQTGSHSGTNVLTF
- - TRBJ2-6 18 TRBV7-2 TGTGCCAGCAGCTTATTCCAGGGCTTAAAGTCTGGGGCCAACGTCCTGACTTTC CASSLFQGLKSGANVLTF
TRBD1 once TRBJ1-6 15 TRBV12-3/TRBV12-4 TGTGCCAGCAGCAACGGACAGGTCGAGCAGTCACCCCTCCACTTT CASSNGQVEQSPLHF
- - TRBJ2-3 15 TRBV7-8 TGTGCCAGCAGCTTCGTTGCAGGGGCTGCAGATACGCAGTATTTT CASSFVAGAADTQYF
- once TRBJ2-3 12 TRBV28 TGTGCCGGCGAGAGAGCAAAAGATACGCAGTATTTT CAGERAKDTQYF
- - TRBJ2-2 13 TRBV10-1 TGCGCCAGCAGAGCTGTGCACACCGGGGAGCTGTTTTTT CASRAVHTGELFF
- - TRBJ2-1 14 TRBV27 TGTGCCAGCGGTGGGGATAGAACCTACAATGAGCAGTTCTTC CASGGDRTYNEQFF
TRBD1 few TRBJ1-1 13 TRBV6-5 TGTGCCAGCAGTGCCCAGGGGGACACTGAAGCTTTCTTT CASSAQGDTEAFF
TRBD1 - TRBJ1-2 14 TRBV6-5 TGTGCCAGCAGTCACCAAGACAGGGCAGGGGGCTACACCTTC CASSHQDRAGGYTF
TRBD1 few TRBJ2-1 16 TRBV5-1 TGCGCCAGCAGCTTGGCTTCGGGACAGGGAGGGAATGAGCAGTTCTTC CASSLASGQGGNEQFF
- few TRBJ2-5 15 TRBV11-2 TGTGCCAGCAGCTTAATCCTCGACAGGCTAGAGACCCAGTACTTC CASSLILDRLETQYF
- - TRBJ2-5 15 TRBV28 TGTGCCAGCACCGACGTGGTAGCAGTCCAAGAGACCCAGTACTTC CASTDVVAVQETQYF
TRBD1 - TRBJ1-5 15 TRBV7-9 TGTGCCAGCAGCCCTCAGGGGGCTGACAATCAGCCCCAGCATTTT CASSPQGADNQPQHF
- - TRBJ2-7 14 TRBV28 TGTGCCAGCAGTTTCCTAGCTCAAGGCAATGAGCAGTACTTC CASSFLAQGNEQYF
- few TRBJ1-5 13 TRBV4-3 TGCGCCAGCAGCCAAGATTATGGACAGCCCCAGCATTTT CASSQDYGQPQHF
TRBD2 - TRBJ2-5 16 TRBV5-1 TGCGCCAGCAGCTTACTACTAGCGGGTAGCCAAGAGACCCAGTACTTC CASSLLLAGSQETQYF
TRBD1 few TRBJ2-5 14 TRBV29-1 TGCAGCGTTGAAGATCTGGCAGGGGGAGAGACCCAGTACTTC CSVEDLAGGETQYF
TRBD2 - TRBJ2-5 18 TRBV29-1 TGCAGCGTGGAACGGACTAGCGGGGGGGAACGGTACCAAGAGACCCAGTACTTC CSVERTSGGERYQETQYF
- few TRBJ1-2 13 TRBV12-3/TRBV12-4 TGTGCCAGCAGTTTAGCTCAAACCTATGGCTACACCTTC CASSLAQTYGYTF
- few TRBJ2-3 13 TRBV20-1 TGCAGTGCTAGAGATACGGCGACAGATACGCAGTATTTT CSARDTATDTQYF
- few TRBJ2-5 12 TRBV20-1 TGCAGTGCTAGAATGGCGTCAGAGACCCAGTACTTC CSARMASETQYF
- few TRBJ1-2 14 TRBV12-3/TRBV12-4 TGTGCCAGCAGTTTAGTCCCGGCAGGCTATGGCTACACCTTC CASSLVPAGYGYTF
TRBD2 - TRBJ2-1 18 TRBV6-2/TRBV6-3 TGTGCCAGCAGTTATAGAGCCCGACTAGCGGGGGGGCTGGATGAGCAGTTCTTC CASSYRARLAGGLDEQFF
- - TRBJ1-2 15 TRBV7-9 TGTGCCAGCAGACCCGCGGGGGATTTGAACTATGGCTACACCTTC CASRPAGDLNYGYTF
TRBD1 - TRBJ2-1 14 TRBV7-9 TGTGCCAGCAGCTTAGACAGGGGGTTGGATGAGCAGTTCTTC CASSLDRGLDEQFF
- once TRBJ1-5 12 TRBV7-2 TGTGCCAGCAGCCCACGGGGGGAGACCCAGCATTTT CASSPRGETQHF
- few TRBJ2-3 14 TRBV10-2 TGCGCCAGCAGTGAGGACCGAAAAACAGATACGCAGTATTTT CASSEDRKTDTQYF
TRBD2 once TRBJ2-7 14 TRBV6-2/TRBV6-3 TGTGCCAGCAGTTACTCAAACCGGCCGGGGGGGCAGTACTTC CASSYSNRPGGQYF
- - TRBJ2-3 14 TRBV27 TGTGCCAGTAGTTTATTAGGAAAGACAGATACGCAGTATTTT CASSLLGKTDTQYF
- - TRBJ1-6 14 TRBV27 TGTGCCAGCAAGCTACGGGAGTATAATTCACCCCTCCACTTT CASKLREYNSPLHF
- few TRBJ1-4 14 TRBV28 TGTGCCAGCAACTCCGGGACTTTTAATGAAAAACTGTTTTTT CASNSGTFNEKLFF
- - TRBJ2-1 13 TRBV15 TGTGCCACCAGCAGAGATAGGGTAGGGGCGCAGTTCTTC CATSRDRVGAQFF
- - TRBJ2-7 11 TRBV29-1 TGCAGCGTTGAGAACGGGTACGAGCAGTACTTC CSVENGYEQYF
TRBD1 - TRBJ2-7 14 TRBV6-2/TRBV6-3 TGTGCCAGCAGTTTAACGGGACAGGGGGTCGGGCAGTACTTC CASSLTGQGVGQYF
- few TRBJ2-7 13 TRBV29-1 TGCAGCGTCCACCTTCTCGGGGGCTACGAGCAGTACTTC CSVHLLGGYEQYF
TRBD1 - TRBJ1-6 16 TRBV20-1 TGCAGTGCTCCTTCGACAGGGAGCTCCTATAATTCACCCCTCCACTTT CSAPSTGSSYNSPLHF
- once TRBJ2-1 15 TRBV10-1 TGCGCCAGCAGGCAACCGGAGGTCGCGGGTGAGACCCAGTTCTTC CASRQPEVAGETQFF
- - TRBJ1-5 16 TRBV5-6 TGTGCCAGCAGCTTGTGGGGATCGCTTATCAATCAGCCCCAGCATTTT CASSLWGSLINQPQHF
- - TRBJ2-7 15 TRBV7-9 TGTGCCAGCATCATGATAGGTCGACCCACTTACGAGCAGTACTTC CASIMIGRPTYEQYF
- - TRBJ2-7 17 TRBV21-1 TGTGCCAGCAGCAAAGGTGGGCCAGGGGGCAATCCTATCGAGCAGTACTTC CASSKGGPGGNPIEQYF
TRBD1 - TRBJ2-7 17 TRBV7-9 TGTGCCAGCAGCTTAGAATGGGGGACAGGCTTTTTCTACGAGCAGTACTTC CASSLEWGTGFFYEQYF
- - TRBJ1-1 17 TRBV7-9 TGTGCCAGCAGCTCCGGGACATTACTAATAGGGGGCACTGAAGCTTTCTTT CASSSGTLLIGGTEAFF
- - TRBJ1-6 17 TRBV20-1 TGCAGTGCTAGAGGGGGTCTGGGGAGCTCCTATAATTCACCCCTCCACTTT CSARGGLGSSYNSPLHF
- few TRBJ1-2 15 TRBV18 TGTGCCAGCTCACCACGGGCAGGGGAGGACTATGGCTACACCTTC CASSPRAGEDYGYTF
- few TRBJ2-3 13 TRBV5-1 TGCGCCAGCAGCTTGACGAAGCCAGATACGCAGTATTTT CASSLTKPDTQYF
TRBD1 - TRBJ2-1 17 TRBV20-1 TGCAGTGCTAGAGATTCCCTTTCGGGACAGGGGTCCAATGAGCAGTTCTTC CSARDSLSGQGSNEQFF
- - TRBJ2-7 14 TRBV20-1 TGCAGTGCTCTGGGGCAGAGGATTCTCTACGAGCAGTACTTC CSALGQRILYEQYF
TRBD2 few TRBJ2-3 18 TRBV4-3 TGCGCCAGCAGCCAAGTCAGGACTAGCGGGGGGGCGGGAGATACGCAGTATTTT CASSQVRTSGGAGDTQYF
TRBD1 few TRBJ2-7 14 TRBV10-3 TGTGCCATCAGTACGGGACAGAGCTCCTACGAGCAGTACTTC CAISTGQSSYEQYF